This T cell receptor beta chain was sequenced in a study of shared clonotypes between healthy human individuals. The test was conducted at deep level. Here immunoSEQ multiplex PCR was the method, and the copy in TCRdb shows in-frame clones only, minus some. The table shows fewer than 650,000 clones, with over 60% occurring only once. As concerns this clone: The antigen is not known.

General study points: Sharing of clonotypes among donors was expected to vary with sequencing depth.

V was cut by 5 bases and J by 2 bases, with 14 bases left in between. This CDR3 is 15 amino acids long. Germline CDR1 SGHTA, CDR2 FQGTGA. The chain recombines TRBV7-3 with TRBJ2-3; no clear D. The origin of this receptor is a middle-aged woman in good health. Some clones in this sample may be carry-over from other donors' samples. Sequenced: PBMCs. CDR3 coding DNA: TGTGCCAGCAGCCCCGCACCCGAGAACACAGATACGCAGTATTTT. This sequence encodes CASSPAPENTDTQYF.